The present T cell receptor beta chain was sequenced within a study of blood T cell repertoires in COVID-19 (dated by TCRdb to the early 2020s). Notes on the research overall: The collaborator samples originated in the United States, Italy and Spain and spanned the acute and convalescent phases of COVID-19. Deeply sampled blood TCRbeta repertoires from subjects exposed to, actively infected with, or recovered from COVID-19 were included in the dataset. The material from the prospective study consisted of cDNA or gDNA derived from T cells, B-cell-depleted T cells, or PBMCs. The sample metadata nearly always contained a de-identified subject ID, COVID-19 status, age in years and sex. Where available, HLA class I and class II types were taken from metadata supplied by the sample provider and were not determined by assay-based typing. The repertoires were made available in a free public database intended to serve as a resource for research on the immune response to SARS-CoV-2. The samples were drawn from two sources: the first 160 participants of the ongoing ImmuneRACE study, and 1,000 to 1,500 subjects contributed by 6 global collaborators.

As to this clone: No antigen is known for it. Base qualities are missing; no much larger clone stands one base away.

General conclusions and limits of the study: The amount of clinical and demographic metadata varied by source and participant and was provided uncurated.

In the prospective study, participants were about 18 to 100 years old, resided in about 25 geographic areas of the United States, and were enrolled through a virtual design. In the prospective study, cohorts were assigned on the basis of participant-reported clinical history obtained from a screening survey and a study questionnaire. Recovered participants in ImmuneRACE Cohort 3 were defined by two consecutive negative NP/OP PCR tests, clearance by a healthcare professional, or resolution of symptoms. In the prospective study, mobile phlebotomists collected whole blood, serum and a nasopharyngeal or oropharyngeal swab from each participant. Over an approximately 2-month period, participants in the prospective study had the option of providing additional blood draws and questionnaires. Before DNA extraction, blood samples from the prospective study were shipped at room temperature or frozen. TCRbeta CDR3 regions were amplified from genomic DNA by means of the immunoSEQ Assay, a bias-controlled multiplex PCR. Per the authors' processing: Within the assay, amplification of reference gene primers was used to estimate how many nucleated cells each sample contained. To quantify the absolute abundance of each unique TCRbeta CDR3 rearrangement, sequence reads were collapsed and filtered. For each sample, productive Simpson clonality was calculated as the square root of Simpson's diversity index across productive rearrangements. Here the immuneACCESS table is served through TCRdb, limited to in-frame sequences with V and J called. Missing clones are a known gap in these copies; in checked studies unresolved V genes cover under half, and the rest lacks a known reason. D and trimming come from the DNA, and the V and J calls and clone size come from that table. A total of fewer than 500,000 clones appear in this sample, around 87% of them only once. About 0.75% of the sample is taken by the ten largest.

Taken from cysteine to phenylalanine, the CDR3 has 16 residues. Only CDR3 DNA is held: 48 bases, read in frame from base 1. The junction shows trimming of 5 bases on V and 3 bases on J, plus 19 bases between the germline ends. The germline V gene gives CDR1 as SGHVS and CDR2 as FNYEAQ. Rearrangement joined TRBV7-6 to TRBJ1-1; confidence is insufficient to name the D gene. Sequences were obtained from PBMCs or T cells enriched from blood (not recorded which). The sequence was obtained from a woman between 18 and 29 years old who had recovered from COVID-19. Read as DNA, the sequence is TGTGCCAGCAGCCTTTCTAAGTTTCCCGCCTACACTGAAGCTTTCTTT. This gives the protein CASSLSKFPAYTEAFF.